This T cell receptor (beta chain) was obtained from a study of graft-versus-host responses after intestinal transplantation. Across the whole study: Anti-thymocyte globulin induction preceded about three years of tacrolimus and steroid maintenance in all recipients.

Clones were sequenced by immunoSEQ multiplex PCR, and TCRdb holds only the in-frame ones, with some missing. The sample carries fewer than 120,000 clones, around 95% recorded once. Germline V gives CDR1 LNHDA, CDR2 SQIVND (reference sequence). V was shortened by 3 bases and J by 0 bases, with 12 bases between the two germline ends. The CDR3 is 16 residues long. Worth noting for this clone: The antigen is not known.

Whole-study findings and limits: GvH clones detected in recipient marrow included some appearing first in ileum or blood. Peak levels of circulating GvH clones tracked with early post-transplant HvG declines. Patients who carried graft-donor T cell macrochimerism also had high graft-versus-host to host-versus-graft clonal ratios in their allografts.

This TCR derives from a human donor who received an intestinal transplant. This specimen was unstimulated CD8+ T cells sorted from spleen or lymph node cells, taken before intestinal transplant. The V and J genes are TRBV19 and TRBJ1-3; D is perhaps TRBD1 (5 bases). CDR3 region: CASSMDDSSSGNTIYF. CDR3 coding DNA: TGTGCCAGTAGTATGGACGACAGCAGCTCTGGAAACACCATATATTTT.